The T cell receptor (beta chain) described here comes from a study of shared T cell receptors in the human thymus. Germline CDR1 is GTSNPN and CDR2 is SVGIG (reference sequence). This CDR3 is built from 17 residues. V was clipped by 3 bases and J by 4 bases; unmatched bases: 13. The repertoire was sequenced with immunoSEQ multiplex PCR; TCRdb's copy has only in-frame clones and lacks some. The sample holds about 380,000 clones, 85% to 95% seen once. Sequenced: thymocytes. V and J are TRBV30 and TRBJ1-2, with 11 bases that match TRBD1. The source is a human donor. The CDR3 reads CAWSVLGQGVFFYGYTF. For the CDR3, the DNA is TGTGCCTGGAGCGTGTTGGGACAGGGGGTTTTTTTCTATGGCTACACCTTC. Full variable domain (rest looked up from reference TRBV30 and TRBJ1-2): SQTIHQWPATLVQPVGSPLSLECTVEGTSNPNLYWYRQAAGRGLQLLFYSVGIGQISSEVPQNLSASRPQDRQFILSSKKLLLSDSGFYLCAWSVLGQGVFFYGYTFGSGTRLTVV.